The rows below give T cell receptor beta chains drawn from one sample of a study of fetal regulatory T cell absence and autoimmunity. The table came from immunoSEQ multiplex PCR; TCRdb's copy has only in-frame clones and leaves some out. This sample has more than 85,000 clones; about two thirds occur once, and the top ten carry roughly 2%. The specimen sequenced was pancreas tissue. The receptor set was obtained from a male donor with IPEX syndrome. CDR3s include the opening cysteine and the closing phenylalanine or tryptophan. Fields, in order: V gene, J gene, D gene, clone size, CDR3 DNA, CDR3 protein. The D gene is left open where the match is weak. Not every row has a clone size; where given, it reads once, few, many or a size class.

V: TRBV6-8
J: TRBJ2-1
D: TRBD2
size: .
DNA: TGTGCCAGCAGTACCCCCAGGACTAGCGGGAGAAGGAATGAGCAGTTCTTC
CDR3: CASSTPRTSGRRNEQFF

V: TRBV29-1
J: TRBJ2-7
D: TRBD2
size: .
DNA: TGCAGCGGCGGGGGTTCGGTATACGAGCAGTACTTC
CDR3: CSGGGSVYEQYF

V: TRBV28
J: TRBJ2-1
D: TRBD2
size: .
DNA: TGTGCCAGCACACTGGGGCTAGCGGCCTACAATGAGCAGTTCTTC
CDR3: CASTLGLAAYNEQFF

V: TRBV10-3
J: TRBJ2-6
D: .
size: few
DNA: TGTGCCATCAGTGAAACAGGGAGAGGGGCCAACGTCCTGACTTTC
CDR3: CAISETGRGANVLTF

V: TRBV7-9
J: TRBJ2-3
D: .
size: .
DNA: TGTGCCAGCAGCTTAGTGGGGCAGGGAGGCACAGATACGCAGTATTTT
CDR3: CASSLVGQGGTDTQYF

V: TRBV27
J: TRBJ2-3
D: TRBD1
size: .
DNA: TGTGCCAGCAGCCACAGAACAGGGGAGAGCACAGATACGCAGTATTTT
CDR3: CASSHRTGESTDTQYF

V: TRBV19
J: TRBJ1-5
D: .
size: once
DNA: TGTGCCAGTAGTATAGATCCGCCCTTTTATAGCAATCAGCCCCAGCATTTT
CDR3: CASSIDPPFYSNQPQHF

V: TRBV29-1
J: TRBJ2-7
D: TRBD2
size: .
DNA: TGCAGCGTTGAAGAGGGATCCGGGACTAGCCTCTCCTACGAGCAGTACTTC
CDR3: CSVEEGSGTSLSYEQYF

V: TRBV6-6
J: TRBJ2-5
D: .
size: .
DNA: TGTGCCAGCAGTTTCCTCCGGGGTAGGGAGACCCAGTACTTC
CDR3: CASSFLRGRETQYF

V: TRBV9
J: TRBJ1-2
D: TRBD1
size: .
DNA: TGTGCCAGCAGCGTAGGGAGACAGGGGAACTATGGCTACACCTTC
CDR3: CASSVGRQGNYGYTF

V: TRBV10-1
J: TRBJ1-5
D: .
size: few
DNA: TGCGCCAGCAGCTCCAACAGGGACCAGAGCTATCAGCCCCAGCATTTT
CDR3: CASSSNRDQSYQPQHF

V: TRBV6-1
J: TRBJ1-5
D: .
size: .
DNA: TGTGCCAGCACCATCAAGAGGGATCAGCCCCAGCATTTT
CDR3: CASTIKRDQPQHF

V: TRBV5-1
J: TRBJ1-4
D: .
size: .
DNA: TGCGCCAGCAGCCGGACAGCAACTAATGAAAAACTGTTTTTT
CDR3: CASSRTATNEKLFF

V: TRBV6-5
J: TRBJ1-1
D: .
size: .
DNA: TGTGCCAGCAGGGCAGGTCTGGGGACTGAAGCTTTCTTT
CDR3: CASRAGLGTEAFF

V: TRBV27
J: TRBJ2-1
D: .
size: .
DNA: TGTGCCAGCAGTCCACTCAATGGACCGTTTTACAATGAGCAGTTCTTC
CDR3: CASSPLNGPFYNEQFF

V: TRBV27
J: TRBJ2-7
D: TRBD2
size: few
DNA: TGTGCCAGCAGTACCCGGACTAGCGGGAGGCCCCACGAGCAGTACTTC
CDR3: CASSTRTSGRPHEQYF

V: TRBV2
J: TRBJ1-4
D: .
size: .
DNA: TGTGCCAGCAGTGGCGGGGCAGAAAAACTGTTTTTT
CDR3: CASSGGAEKLFF

V: TRBV11-3
J: TRBJ1-2
D: .
size: .
DNA: TGTGCCAGCAGCTCCAGATGGGGCTTTCAACCTAACTATGGCTACACCTTC
CDR3: CASSSRWGFQPNYGYTF

V: TRBV18
J: TRBJ2-2
D: .
size: few
DNA: TGTGCCAGCTCACCTGGGGACACCGGGGAGCTGTTTTTT
CDR3: CASSPGDTGELFF

V: TRBV5-6
J: TRBJ1-2
D: .
size: .
DNA: TGTGCCAGCAGTCGCGGTCAGTCTCGGGGCTACACCTTC
CDR3: CASSRGQSRGYTF

V: TRBV7-9
J: TRBJ2-6
D: .
size: .
DNA: TGTGCCAGCAGCTTAGCTGAGGGGGAGCCTGGGGCCAACGTCCTGACTTTC
CDR3: CASSLAEGEPGANVLTF

V: TRBV7-9
J: TRBJ1-2
D: TRBD1
size: .
DNA: TGTGCCAGCAGCCCCCGGACAGGGTTCAGGGTCAGTGACTATGGCTACACCTTC
CDR3: CASSPRTGFRVSDYGYTF

V: TRBV5-1
J: TRBJ1-1
D: TRBD1
size: few
DNA: TGCGCCAGCAGCTACTCCCGACAGGGAGAAGCTTTCTTT
CDR3: CASSYSRQGEAFF

V: TRBV29-1
J: TRBJ1-5
D: TRBD1
size: .
DNA: TGCAGCGTTGAAGATCTTCATGGGACAGGGAAATGTAGCAATCAGCCCCAGCATTTT
CDR3: CSVEDLHGTGKCSNQPQHF

V: TRBV25-1
J: TRBJ2-7
D: .
size: .
DNA: TGTGCCAGCAGTGTTTACGGGACAAACTACGAGCAGTACTTC
CDR3: CASSVYGTNYEQYF

V: TRBV4-2
J: TRBJ2-4
D: .
size: .
DNA: TGTGCCAGCAGCCAGGCAGTTCGGGGAAACATTCAGTACTTC
CDR3: CASSQAVRGNIQYF

V: TRBV7-2
J: TRBJ2-5
D: TRBD1
size: .
DNA: TGTGCCAGCAGCTCGGGACAGGGGCAAGAGACCCAGTACTTC
CDR3: CASSSGQGQETQYF

V: TRBV5-4
J: TRBJ2-2
D: .
size: few
DNA: TGTGCCAGCAATAGCGGGAACACCGGGGAGCTGTTTTTT
CDR3: CASNSGNTGELFF

V: TRBV5-6
J: TRBJ2-3
D: TRBD2
size: .
DNA: TGTGCCAGCAGCTTGGGACCCGGGACTAGCGGCACAGATACGCAGTATTTT
CDR3: CASSLGPGTSGTDTQYF

V: TRBV21-1
J: TRBJ1-5
D: .
size: once
DNA: TGTGCCAGCAGCAAAGGTGGGGGGTCGAGAAATCAGCCCCAGCATTTT
CDR3: CASSKGGGSRNQPQHF

V: TRBV6-5
J: TRBJ1-1
D: TRBD1
size: .
DNA: TGTGCCAGCACCTGGGACCTCAGGGGGATCACTGAAGCTTTCTTT
CDR3: CASTWDLRGITEAFF

V: TRBV4-1
J: TRBJ1-1
D: .
size: .
DNA: TGCGCCAGCAGCCAAGTCCAGGGTGAGGGCACTGAAGCTTTCTTT
CDR3: CASSQVQGEGTEAFF

V: TRBV30
J: TRBJ1-2
D: .
size: few
DNA: TGTGCCTGGAGTGTACGGGATGGCTACACCTTC
CDR3: CAWSVRDGYTF

V: TRBV10-3
J: TRBJ1-4
D: TRBD1
size: .
DNA: TGTGCCATCAGGGATGGACAGGGTGAAAAACTGTTTTTT
CDR3: CAIRDGQGEKLFF

V: TRBV10-3
J: TRBJ1-5
D: .
size: .
DNA: TGTGCCATCAGTGTGGCACAAAGCAATCAGCCCCAGCATTTT
CDR3: CAISVAQSNQPQHF

V: TRBV15
J: TRBJ2-2
D: .
size: .
DNA: TGTGCCACCAGGCAGAGAGGGCGCACCGGGGAGCTGTTTTTT
CDR3: CATRQRGRTGELFF

V: TRBV9
J: TRBJ1-2
D: .
size: .
DNA: TGTGCCAGCAGCCAGGGTGGCTTGAGCTATGGCTACACCTTC
CDR3: CASSQGGLSYGYTF

V: TRBV7-8
J: TRBJ2-1
D: .
size: .
DNA: TGTGCCAGCAGCTTAGACTACAATGAGCAGTTCTTC
CDR3: CASSLDYNEQFF

V: TRBV29-1
J: TRBJ1-2
D: .
size: .
DNA: TGCAGCGTTGGGGATAACTATGGCTACACCTTC
CDR3: CSVGDNYGYTF

V: TRBV9
J: TRBJ1-1
D: .
size: .
DNA: TGTGCCAGCAGCGTAGGAGTCTACACTGAAGCTTTCTTT
CDR3: CASSVGVYTEAFF

V: TRBV5-5
J: TRBJ2-5
D: TRBD2
size: .
DNA: TGTGCCAGCAGCTTGGCCTATAGCGGGGGGCCCTTCGTTGAGACCCAGTACTTC
CDR3: CASSLAYSGGPFVETQYF

V: TRBV5-1
J: TRBJ1-1
D: TRBD1
size: .
DNA: TGCGCCAGCAGCTCACAGGGGGTCATGAACACTGAAGCTTTCTTT
CDR3: CASSSQGVMNTEAFF

V: TRBV5-4
J: TRBJ1-2
D: .
size: .
DNA: TGTGCCAGCACCACAGGGTATGGCTACACCTTC
CDR3: CASTTGYGYTF

V: TRBV5-6
J: TRBJ1-5
D: .
size: .
DNA: TGTGCCAGCAGCCCCGGGACTAACCCTCCTAGCAATCAGCCCCAGCATTTT
CDR3: CASSPGTNPPSNQPQHF

V: TRBV6-6
J: TRBJ2-5
D: .
size: .
DNA: TGTGCCAGCATGGCAGGGAGGAAAGAGACCCAGTACTTC
CDR3: CASMAGRKETQYF

V: TRBV29-1
J: TRBJ2-7
D: .
size: once
DNA: TGCAGCGTTGGTTTGGCAGGGAGCTCCTACGAGCAGTACTTC
CDR3: CSVGLAGSSYEQYF

V: TRBV14
J: TRBJ2-7
D: .
size: .
DNA: TGTGCCAGCAGCCAAGCTGGAGCCTCCTACGAGCAGTACTTC
CDR3: CASSQAGASYEQYF

V: TRBV12-5
J: TRBJ2-7
D: TRBD1
size: .
DNA: TGTGCTAGTGGTTTGGTGGGACCGGGACAGGGGCCCTACGAGCAGTACTTC
CDR3: CASGLVGPGQGPYEQYF

V: TRBV6-5
J: TRBJ2-7
D: .
size: few
DNA: TGTGCCAGCAGGGAAGGGTACGAGCAGTACTTC
CDR3: CASREGYEQYF

V: TRBV15
J: TRBJ1-6
D: .
size: .
DNA: TGTGCCACCAGCAGAGAAGGACAATATAATTCACCCCTCCACTTT
CDR3: CATSREGQYNSPLHF

V: TRBV13
J: TRBJ2-3
D: TRBD2
size: .
DNA: TGTGCCAGCAGCTTACTAGCGGGGGTAGCAGATACGCAGTATTTT
CDR3: CASSLLAGVADTQYF

V: TRBV4-2
J: TRBJ2-3
D: TRBD2
size: .
DNA: TGTGCCAGCAGCCAACAAATCCGGACTAGCGGGAGGTTTGATACGCAGTATTTT
CDR3: CASSQQIRTSGRFDTQYF

V: TRBV25-1
J: TRBJ2-2
D: .
size: .
DNA: TGTGCCAGTAGGGGCCCGGGAGTCCGAACCGGGGAGCTGTTTTTT
CDR3: CASRGPGVRTGELFF

V: TRBV7-2
J: TRBJ2-5
D: TRBD2
size: .
DNA: TGTGCCAGCAGGCCTCTAGCGGGGGGCTTCCTCTGGCCCCAGTACTTC
CDR3: CASRPLAGGFLWPQYF

V: TRBV4-1
J: TRBJ2-5
D: .
size: .
DNA: TGCGCCAGCAGCCAACAAGCAGTTCTTCAGGAGACCCAGTACTTC
CDR3: CASSQQAVLQETQYF

V: TRBV4-3
J: TRBJ1-2
D: .
size: .
DNA: TGCGCCAGCAGCCAACTCGGGGGAAACTATGGCTACACCTTC
CDR3: CASSQLGGNYGYTF

V: TRBV6-5
J: TRBJ1-2
D: .
size: .
DNA: TGTGCCAGCAGTTTCACGTGGCCGGCCAGGTATGGCTACACCTTC
CDR3: CASSFTWPARYGYTF

V: TRBV7-6
J: TRBJ2-3
D: TRBD2
size: .
DNA: TGTGCCAGCAGGCGTCTAGCGGGCACAGATACGCAGTATTTT
CDR3: CASRRLAGTDTQYF

V: TRBV5-1
J: TRBJ2-3
D: .
size: .
DNA: TGCGCCAGCAGTCCGGGGGCAGATACGCAGTATTTT
CDR3: CASSPGADTQYF